One T cell receptor beta chain is described in this entry. Its antigen remains unknown. This may be a read error: a much more frequent sequence differs by one nucleotide. Germline CDR1 reads LGHDT; CDR2 reads YNNKEL (reference sequence). Trimming left V 3 bases short and J 10 bases short, with 17 bases between. The CDR3 covers 14 residues. Amplification of TCR beta CDR3 regions used RNA as the template. Carried out on the TCR CDR3, a first-round RT-PCR used the HTBI primer set. TCRdb processed the multiplex PCR reads anew with MiXCR; each CDR3 protein has one entry. The data contain some 650,000 distinct CDR3 sequences, roughly a sixth of them seen just once; the ten biggest clones take up approximately 3.5%. Clinical symptoms, serum thyroxine, TRAb, thyroid ultrasound and orbital computed tomography informed diagnoses. This specimen belongs to a study of T cells in Graves' hyperthyroidism and ophthalmopathy.

Study observations and caveats: In validation, the model predicted ophthalmopathy. These predictions came a median approximately six months before onset.

The sample comprised blood. The TCR was taken from a woman in her 40s with Graves' ophthalmopathy. V and J are TRBV3-1 and TRBJ2-3; no reliable D call. The CDR3 nucleotides read TGTGCCAGCAGCCATGTACAACCCTCACTCGCGCAGTATTTT. Amino acid sequence: CASSHVQPSLAQYF.